The 21 T cell receptor beta chains listed next were all sequenced from one sample in a study of PD-1 blockade in classical Hodgkin lymphoma. Sequencing used immunoSEQ multiplex PCR; TCRdb keeps in-frame clones, though not all of them. The sample lists about 110,000 clones, roughly nine tenths occurring once. Patients all relapsed after autologous stem cell transplantation, and there was variation in brentuximab vedotin exposure. The sequences come from peripheral blood mononuclear cells (PBMCs), collected before the second cycle of nivolumab. Source of these receptors: a human donor with classical Hodgkin lymphoma.

With respect to this clone: A junction end diverges from the germline sequence, so it may reflect a read error. The chain carries TRBV6-5 and TRBJ2-7; 7 bases align to TRBD2. From germline, CDR1 is MNHEY and CDR2 SVGAGI. This CDR3 comprises 15 residues. The CDR3 DNA reads as TGTGCCAGCAGTTATGAGAGTAGCGGGTCCTCCGAGCAGTACTTC. Translating gives CASSYESSGSSEQYF.

The chain is built from TRBV18 and TRBJ1-2, with 10 bases aligning to TRBD1. CDR1 is KGHSH and CDR2 is LQKENI in the germline V gene. The CDR3 covers 18 residues. The J segment lost 0 bases and the V segment lost 5 bases, leaving 12 bases of the junction unmatched. The CDR3 spells CASSSTGTGAIANYGYTF. The CDR3 nucleotides read TGTGCCAGCTCATCAACCGGGACAGGGGCTATAGCTAACTATGGCTACACCTTC.

This rearrangement joins TRBV5-1 to TRBJ2-7, with TRBD1 identical over 7 bases. CDR3 length equals 15 residues. V gave up 0 bases and J gave up 5 bases; unmatched junction bases: 8. Germline assignment: CDR1 SGHRS and CDR2 YFSETQ. In DNA form, the CDR3 reads TGCGCCAGCAGCTTGGAAGGACAGGTTTTGGACGAGCAGTACTTC. It encodes CASSLEGQVLDEQYF.

The gene calls are TRBV2 and TRBJ1-2; maybe TRBD1 (5 bases). The germline CDR1 and CDR2 sequences are SNHLY and FYNNEI. This CDR3 region has 14 residues. The ends were cut back, 4 bases at V and 2 bases at J, with 11 bases in the middle. This chain's CDR3 is CASSGGRDNYGYTF. The CDR3, as DNA: TGTGCCAGCAGTGGAGGCAGGGACAACTATGGCTACACCTTC.

The CDR3 loop is CASSLAGGNTGELFF. CDR3 sequence (DNA): TGTGCCAGCAGCTTGGCGGGAGGTAACACCGGGGAGCTGTTTTTT. The chain carries TRBV7-7 and TRBJ2-2, with 8 bases aligning to TRBD2. V shed 3 bases and J 2 bases; nucleotides not matched to a gene: 2. Germline lookup yields CDR1 SSHAT and CDR2 FNYEAQ (reference sequence). This CDR3 has 15 amino acids.

CDR3 sequence reads: CASSYSAGNYGYTF. The CDR3 DNA follows: TGTGCCAGCTCCTACAGCGCAGGGAACTATGGCTACACCTTC. The chain carries TRBV18 and TRBJ1-2; tentatively, D is TRBD1 (5 bases). Germline values: CDR1 KGHSH, CDR2 LQKENI. The CDR3 has 14 residues. Between the trimmed V and J ends, which lost 6 bases and 2 bases, there was a span of 13 bases. Combining the CDR3 with reference TRBV18 and TRBJ1-2 gives the whole variable domain NAGVMQNPRHLVRRRGQEARLRCSPMKGHSHVYWYRQLPEEGLKFMVYLQKENIIDESGMPKERFSAEFPKEGPSILRIQQVVRGDSAAYFCASSYSAGNYGYTFGSGTRLTVV.

This chain joins TRBV25-1 and TRBJ2-3, with D perhaps given as TRBD1 or TRBD2 (5 bases each). The germline CDR1 and CDR2 sequences are MGHDK and SYGVNS. CDR3 length: 16 residues. The germline V and J ends were trimmed by 2 bases and 2 bases, with 14 bases remaining between them. CDR3 region: CASSEGSWGNTDTQYF. As DNA, the CDR3 is TGTGCCAGCAGTGAAGGTAGTTGGGGGAACACAGATACGCAGTATTTT.

The rearrangement uses TRBV29-1 and TRBJ2-1; D may be TRBD1 (6 bases). Between the trimmed V and J ends, which lost 4 bases and 1 base, there was a span of 14 bases. The CDR3 covers 15 residues. Germline V gene data show CDR1 as SQVTM and CDR2 as ANQGSEA. The CDR3 nucleotides are TGCAGCGTTGTGTGGTGGGGGCAGTCCTACAATGAGCAGTTCTTC. Translated, it gives CSVVWWGQSYNEQFF.

This chain uses TRBV7-6 with TRBJ2-5; 9 nucleotides line up with TRBD2. V shed 5 bases and J 5 bases; nucleotides not matched to a gene: 3. The CDR3 extends over 13 amino acids. CDR1 and CDR2 (germline): SGHVS, FNYEAQ. As DNA, the CDR3 is TGTGCCAGCAGCCGACTAGCGGTGGAGACCCAGTACTTC. It specifies CASSRLAVETQYF.

J is TRBJ2-1 and V is TRBV19, with 9 bases that match TRBD2. Germline CDR1 and CDR2: LNHDA and SQIVND (reference sequence). V was pared by 5 bases and J by 2 bases, with 4 bases of the junction left unmatched. The CDR3 contains 15 residues. CDR3 coding DNA: TGTGCCAGTAGTCTCGGACTAGCGCCCTACAATGAGCAGTTCTTC. It is translated as CASSLGLAPYNEQFF.

This clone was counted a single time. This CDR3 is CASSQGGGELFF. The DNA of the CDR3 is TGTGCCAGCAGCCAAGGTGGGGGGGAGCTGTTTTTT. V is TRBV4-2 and J is TRBJ2-2; D gene ambiguous. The CDR3 spans 12 residues. From germline, CDR1 is LGHNA and CDR2 YNFKEQ. V dropped 1 base and J dropped 8 bases, with 5 bases sitting between them.

The chain links TRBV7-7 to TRBJ2-7, with D maybe TRBD2 (5 bases). The CDR3 runs 13 residues. Trimming left V 1 base short and J 5 bases short, with 9 bases between. Per germline, CDR1 SSHAT and CDR2 FNYEAQ (reference sequence). Here the CDR3 reads CASSLVFGDEQYF. CDR3 coding DNA: TGTGCCAGCAGCTTAGTTTTCGGGGACGAGCAGTACTTC.

The V gene is TRBV11-2, the J gene TRBJ2-6; D gene unclear. The CDR3 is 13 amino acids. V dropped 9 bases and J dropped 1 base, with 7 bases sitting between them. Germline assignment: CDR1 SGHAT and CDR2 FQNNGV. The CDR3 bases are TGTGCCAGTCAGCGATCTGGGGCCAACGTCCTGACTTTC. Translation gives CASQRSGANVLTF.

This chain joins TRBV7-9 and TRBJ1-1; TRBD1 agrees at 7 bases. V trimming: 5 bases; J trimming: 0 bases; junction bases outside the gene matches: 6. This CDR3 region has 15 residues. Germline V gene sequence: CDR1 SEHNR, CDR2 FQNEAQ (reference sequence). The CDR3 region is CASSPQGLMNTEAFF. As DNA, the CDR3 is TGTGCCAGCAGCCCACAGGGGCTGATGAACACTGAAGCTTTCTTT.

In its sample, this clone was seen once. The chain recombines TRBV27 with TRBJ1-5; D remains unclear. V was pared by 2 bases and J by 0 bases, with 5 bases between. This CDR3 is 14 amino acids long. The germline V gene has CDR1 MNHEY and CDR2 SMNVEV (reference sequence). CDR3 in amino acids: CASSLMYSNQPQHF. The CDR3 region has the DNA TGTGCCAGCAGTTTAATGTATAGCAATCAGCCCCAGCATTTT.

The V call is TRBV11-3, the J call TRBJ2-7; D might be TRBD1 (6 bases). This CDR3 has 17 residues. The germline V gene has CDR1 SGHNT and CDR2 YENEEA. Trimming cost V 0 bases and J 5 bases, with 20 bases left between them. The CDR3 sequence: CASSLEAGARGWNEQYF. The DNA of the CDR3 is TGTGCCAGCAGCTTAGAAGCCGGGGCCAGGGGTTGGAACGAGCAGTACTTC.

The chain has TRBV5-4 and TRBJ2-2; unclear D gene. There are 12 residues in the CDR3. V was pared by 1 base and J by 2 bases, with 0 bases between. Germline-derived CDR1 and CDR2 are SGHNT and YYREEE (reference sequence). The DNA of the CDR3 is TGTGCCAGCAGCTTGAACACCGGGGAGCTGTTTTTT. Protein product: CASSLNTGELFF. Based on the CDR3 plus reference TRBV5-4 and TRBJ2-2, the full variable domain is ETGVTQSPTHLIKTRGQQVTLRCSSQSGHNTVSWYQQALGQGPQFIFQYYREEENGRGNFPPRFSGLQFPNYSSELNVNALELDDSALYLCASSLNTGELFFGEGSRLTVL.

The genes are TRBV11-2 and TRBJ2-1; D remains unclear. This CDR3 has 16 residues. The ends were cut back, 1 base at V and 1 base at J, with 11 bases in the middle. CDR1 and CDR2 from the germline V gene are SGHAT and FQNNGV. Here the CDR3 DNA reads TGTGCCAGCAGCTTAGGCCCAACACTATCCTACAATGAGCAGTTCTTC. Protein sequence: CASSLGPTLSYNEQFF.

The rearrangement uses TRBV28 and TRBJ2-1; a weak D match, TRBD2 (6 bases). Germline CDR1 is MDHEN and CDR2 is SYDVKM. CDR3 size: 14 residues. The ends were cut back, 8 bases at V and 1 base at J, with 12 bases in the middle. CDR3: CASGGVGSYNEQFF. The CDR3 region has the DNA TGTGCCAGCGGCGGGGTTGGTTCCTACAATGAGCAGTTCTTC.

V is TRBV29-1 and J is TRBJ1-2; D unresolved. The CDR3 is 15 residues long. Trimming left V 5 bases short and J 0 bases short, with 16 bases between. Per germline, CDR1 SQVTM and CDR2 ANQGSEA. The CDR3 loop is CSVLRETGPNYGYTF. For the CDR3, the DNA is TGCAGCGTTCTTAGGGAGACGGGTCCTAACTATGGCTACACCTTC.

This sequence joins TRBV5-1 and TRBJ2-1; possible D gene TRBD2, 6 bases. Looked up from germline, CDR1 is SGHRS and CDR2 is YFSETQ. The CDR3 loop spans 14 amino acids. V shed 4 bases and J shed 8 bases, with 16 bases lying between them. DNA of the CDR3: TGCGCCAGCAGCCCCCCTCTGAGGGAGGATGAGCAGTTCTTC. This sequence encodes CASSPPLREDEQFF. The full variable domain, its missing parts supplied by reference TRBV5-1 and TRBJ2-1, is KAGVTQTPRYLIKTRGQQVTLSCSPISGHRSVSWYQQTPGQGLQFLFEYFSETQRNKGNFPGRFSGRQFSNSRSEMNVSTLELGDSALYLCASSPPLREDEQFFGPGTRLTVL.